Sequencing of this TCR beta chain was carried out in a study of CD8 T cells in ankylosing spondylitis. It was by quantitative 5'-RACE with molecular barcodes that TCR beta libraries were made. TCRdb itself ran the 5' RACE reads through MiXCR, one entry per CDR3 protein. The profile shows around 300,000 distinct CDR3 sequences, over 12% of them singletons. The study's findings and limits: What appeared characteristic of ankylosing spondylitis blood was a TCR beta motif of eight highly homologous variants. In ankylosing spondylitis patients, matched synovial fluid reportedly showed significant enrichment of disease-linked clones. As for the disease-linked clones, they showed a CD8+ phenotype and occurred at relatively low frequencies in peripheral blood.

In this sample, this clonotype turned up many times. Its specificity is unknown. Germline V gives CDR1 SGHRS, CDR2 YFSETQ. The V gene lost 0 bases and the J gene lost 7 bases, with 13 bases spanning the gap. This CDR3 comprises 15 residues. The chain recombines TRBV5-1 with TRBJ1-4; D is perhaps TRBD1 (5 bases). The sequence came from a male donor with ankylosing spondylitis or in good health (not recorded which). The specimen sequenced was blood, either unsorted or a sorted T cell fraction (not recorded which). CDR3 protein: CASSLAGTPGEKLFF. For the CDR3, the DNA is TGCGCCAGCAGCTTGGCGGGGACTCCAGGTGAAAAACTGTTTTTT.